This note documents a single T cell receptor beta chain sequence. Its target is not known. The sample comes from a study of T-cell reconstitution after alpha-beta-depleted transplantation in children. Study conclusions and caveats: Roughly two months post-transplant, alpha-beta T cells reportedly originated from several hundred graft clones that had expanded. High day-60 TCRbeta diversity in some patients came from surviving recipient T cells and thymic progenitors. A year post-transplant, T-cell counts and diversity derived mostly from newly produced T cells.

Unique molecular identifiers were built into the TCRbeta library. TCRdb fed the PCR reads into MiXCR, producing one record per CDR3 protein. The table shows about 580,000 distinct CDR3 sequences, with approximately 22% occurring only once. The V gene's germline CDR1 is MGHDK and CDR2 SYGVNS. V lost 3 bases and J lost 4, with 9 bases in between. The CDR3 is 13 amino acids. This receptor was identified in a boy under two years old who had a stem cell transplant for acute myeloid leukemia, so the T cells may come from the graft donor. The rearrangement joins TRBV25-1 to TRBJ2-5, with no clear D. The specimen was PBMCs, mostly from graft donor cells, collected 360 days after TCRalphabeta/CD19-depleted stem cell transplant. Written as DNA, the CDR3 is TGTGCCAGCAGTGATTTCTCGGTAGAGACCCAGTACTTC. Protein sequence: CASSDFSVETQYF. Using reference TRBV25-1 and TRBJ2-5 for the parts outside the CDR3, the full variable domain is EADIYQTPRYLVIGTGKKITLECSQTMGHDKMYWYQQDPGMELHLIHYSYGVNSTEKGDLSSESTVSRIRTEHFPLTLESARPSHTSQYLCASSDFSVETQYFGPGTRLLVL.